The 5 T cell receptor beta chains below all came from one sample that was sequenced in a study of shared clonotypes between healthy human individuals. Clones were sequenced by immunoSEQ multiplex PCR, and TCRdb holds only the in-frame ones, with some missing. The table has 1.4 million or so clones, 97% to 99% seen once. The sample comprised naive CD4+ T cells sorted from blood. Subset given: CD45RA+ positively selected. Receptor source: a man aged 30-40 years in good health.

The chain recombines TRBV5-5 with TRBJ1-2; TRBD1 aligns across 8 bases. V shed 3 bases, J shed 6 bases, and the junction held 13 bases outside the gene matches. The CDR3 totals 16 residues. Germline lookup yields CDR1 SGHKS and CDR2 YYEKEE (reference sequence). The CDR3 sequence: CASSSPGGRQKDGYTF. The CDR3 DNA sequence: TGTGCCAGCAGCTCCCCAGGGGGCCGTCAAAAAGATGGCTACACCTTC.

The chain uses TRBV7-3 and TRBJ1-5; TRBD1 might be the D (6 bases). This CDR3 spans 17 amino acids. The germline V gene encodes CDR1 SGHTA and CDR2 FQGTGA. V lost 3 bases to trimming and J lost 2 bases, with 17 bases between them. Here the CDR3 DNA reads TGTGCCAGCAGCTTGGACAGCCCGGGGGATTGCAATCAGCCCCAGCATTTT. It yields the protein CASSLDSPGDCNQPQHF. The full variable domain, rest sourced from reference TRBV7-3 and TRBJ1-5, is GAGVSQTPSNKVTEKGKYVELRCDPISGHTALYWYRQSLGQGPEFLIYFQGTGAADDSGLPNDRFFAVRPEGSVSTLKIQRTERGDSAVYLCASSLDSPGDCNQPQHFGDGTRLSIL.

The chain uses TRBV6-5 and TRBJ2-1; the match to TRBD2 covers 8 bases. The CDR3 totals 13 residues. The germline CDR1 and CDR2 sequences are MNHEY and SVGAGI. The V and J ends lost 5 bases and 8 bases, in that order; junction bases with no gene match: 5. The CDR3 region is CASSRGLVDEQFF. The CDR3, as DNA: TGTGCCAGCAGTCGGGGACTAGTCGATGAGCAGTTCTTC.

Worth noting for this clone: Other DNA sequences from this sample encode an identical CDR3 as well. CDR3 coding DNA: TGTGCCAGCAGTCTAGGGACTAGCGGGACAGATACGCAGTATTTT. Its translation is CASSLGTSGTDTQYF. The J gene is TRBJ2-3, the V gene TRBV28; 12 bases match TRBD2. V lost 5 bases and J lost 3; bases outside the gene matches: 3. Germline loops: CDR1 MDHEN, CDR2 SYDVKM. This CDR3 region has 15 residues.

The rearrangement links TRBV19 to TRBJ2-1; possibly TRBD1 for D (5 bases). Germline V lookup: CDR1 LNHDA, CDR2 SQIVND (reference sequence). Trimming shortened V by 2 bases and J by 5 bases, and 13 bases separated the two germline ends. This CDR3 has 15 amino acids. This chain's CDR3 is CASSIQGSLNNEQFF. CDR3 bases: TGTGCCAGTAGTATACAGGGCTCGCTAAACAATGAGCAGTTCTTC.